Listed below are T cell receptor beta chains from one sample, sequenced in a study of blood T cell repertoires in COVID-19. Only in-frame clones appear in the TCRdb table, and some are missing; sequencing was by immunoSEQ multiplex PCR. The data show roughly 200,000 clones, about 70% seen once. The sample consisted of peripheral blood. These receptors all stem from a woman aged 50 to 60 with active or convalescent COVID-19. Both conserved end residues are part of each CDR3.

V gene	J gene	CDR3 protein
TRBV14	TRBJ2-1	CASSPLLRTSGRRNEQFF
TRBV6-5	TRBJ2-2	CASRSGTGELFF
TRBV25-1	TRBJ2-7	CASMRKRNSYEQYF
TRBV10-3	TRBJ1-2	CAISESAGGRSGYTF
TRBV6-2/TRBV6-3	TRBJ2-1	CASSYLREVGEQFF
TRBV6-5	TRBJ2-3	CASSFSAGASDTQYF
TRBV11-2	TRBJ2-1	CASSLDLGQGAYNEQFF
TRBV5-1	TRBJ2-2	CASSSPGVGTGELFF
TRBV6-5	TRBJ2-2	CASSYSSGLRGELFF
TRBV29-1	TRBJ1-5	CSVSDRAGLPQHF
TRBV4-2	TRBJ2-3	CASSQIIGGGTDTQYF
TRBV9	TRBJ1-1	CASTPGQRNTEAFF
TRBV18	TRBJ2-2	CASSPRRGGTTGELFF
TRBV19	TRBJ1-5	CASSKWDRLNGNQPQHF
TRBV19	TRBJ2-2	CASSIVGLTGELFF
TRBV14	TRBJ2-7	CASSTGLAGSYEQYF
TRBV28	TRBJ1-1	CASSLGGFEAFF
TRBV25-1	TRBJ2-7	CASSEGQPGSYEQYF
TRBV19	TRBJ1-6	CASSIEGRNSPLHF
TRBV2	TRBJ2-1	CASSGRAYNEQFF
TRBV6-5	TRBJ1-6	CATTRGGRSGSPLHF
TRBV12-3/TRBV12-4	TRBJ1-2	CASILLGTGGYTF
TRBV5-1	TRBJ2-5	CASSPGGAGETQYF
TRBV3-1/TRBV3-2	TRBJ1-4	CASSPAGQGSEKLFF
TRBV6-5	TRBJ2-5	CASSYDIGETQYF
TRBV11-2	TRBJ2-7	CASSLVAPNGGAVYEQYF
TRBV29-1	TRBJ1-4	CSVYLRDRGEKLFF
TRBV7-3	TRBJ1-4	CASSPRQESGKLFF
TRBV14	TRBJ2-1	CASSQVGVSEQFF
TRBV29-1	TRBJ2-7	CSVGRSPGGGQIEQYF
TRBV7-9	TRBJ1-2	CASSLGGLSYGYTF
TRBV6-2/TRBV6-3	TRBJ1-1	CASSYTRWNTEAFF
TRBV6-1	TRBJ2-3	CASSVPGQGLGTDTQYF
TRBV15	TRBJ1-4	CATRGTNEKLFF
TRBV30	TRBJ1-6	CATLGQGNSPLHF
TRBV7-8	TRBJ1-1	CASSLVRDGREAFF
TRBV19	TRBJ2-7	CASSATRDSPLENF
TRBV7-2	TRBJ1-5	CASSPWFAGDQPQHF
TRBV5-1	TRBJ2-7	CASSIRTGAYEQYF
TRBV7-2	TRBJ2-3	CASSLNPRWGQGAADTQYF
TRBV7-2	TRBJ2-3	CASSLVGLAGGRTDTQYF
TRBV5-6	TRBJ2-3	CASSLEDWTTDTQYF
TRBV11-3	TRBJ2-7	CASSLGGGLAGSYEQYF